Each of the 27 T cell receptor beta chains below was sequenced from the same sample in a study of blood T cell repertoires in COVID-19. Generated by immunoSEQ multiplex PCR, the TCRdb table keeps only in-frame clones and is missing some. The sample consists of about 280,000 clones, about 86% of them appearing once. Specimen: peripheral blood. Every receptor here comes from a woman in her 30s who had recovered from COVID-19.

Only one count was recorded for this clone. This sequence joins TRBV4-3 and TRBJ2-3; D might be TRBD1 (5 bases). V dropped 1 base and J dropped 0 bases, with 20 bases sitting between them. CDR3 length: 19 amino acids. Germline CDR1 reads LGHNA; CDR2 reads YSLEER. The CDR3 protein is CASSQAVQAPYTSTDTQYF. The CDR3 DNA follows: TGCGCCAGCAGCCAAGCAGTACAGGCGCCATATACTAGCACAGATACGCAGTATTTT.

The chain uses TRBV18 and TRBJ2-7; D possibly corresponds to TRBD2 (5 bases). With 4 bases removed from V and 0 bases from J, the gap between germline ends came to 13 bases. CDR3 length equals 15 residues. Germline V CDR1 and CDR2: KGHSH, LQKENI. The CDR3 sequence is CASSQARGYSYEQYF. CDR3 in DNA: TGTGCCAGCTCACAAGCCCGGGGATACTCCTACGAGCAGTACTTC.

The chain is built from TRBV6-4 and TRBJ1-2; TRBD1 agrees at 10 bases. This CDR3 contains 14 residues. The germline V gene has CDR1 MRHNA and CDR2 SNTAGT. V gave up 7 bases and J gave up 7 bases; unmatched junction bases: 9. This CDR3 is CASTDSGTGAGYTF. DNA of the CDR3: TGTGCCAGCACTGATTCCGGGACAGGGGCTGGCTACACCTTC.

J is TRBJ1-1 and V is TRBV27; the match to TRBD1 covers 7 bases. J was trimmed by 4 bases and V by 5 bases; bases with no gene match: 7. CDR1 and CDR2 (germline): MNHEY, SMNVEV (reference sequence). The CDR3 sequence is 14 residues long. In DNA, the CDR3 is TGTGCCAGCAGTCCCACAGGGGTGTTCACTGAAGCTTTCTTT. Its translation is CASSPTGVFTEAFF.

The chain is built from TRBV21-1 and TRBJ2-2; the table calls TRBD2, which could not be checked here. TRBV21-1 is a pseudogene segment. This CDR3 spans 22 amino acids. The CDR3 nucleotides are TGTGCCAGCAGCAAAATTATATCGCGGACTAGCGGGACCAAGGGGAACACCGGGGAGCTGTTTTTT. Its translation: CASSKIISRTSGTKGNTGELFF.

In this sample, this clone turned up a few times. V usage is TRBV4-3 and J usage is TRBJ2-2, with 7 nucleotides matching TRBD1. The J segment lost 2 bases and the V segment lost 1 base, leaving 4 bases of the junction unmatched. The length of the CDR3 is 16 residues. Germline assignment: CDR1 LGHNA and CDR2 YSLEER. The CDR3 loop reads CASSQGPGGNTGELFF. The CDR3 coding sequence is TGCGCCAGCAGCCAAGGTCCAGGGGGAAACACCGGGGAGCTGTTTTTT.

This chain uses TRBV15 with TRBJ1-1; unclear D gene. Germline values: CDR1 LNHNV, CDR2 YYDKDF (reference sequence). CDR3 length: 18 amino acids. V was shortened by 1 base and J by 1 base, with 19 bases between the two germline ends. The CDR3 DNA sequence: TGTGCCACCAGCAGAGCGGGAGGGCGGGTAGGACGGAACACTGAAGCTTTCTTT. Residues: CATSRAGGRVGRNTEAFF.

This chain joins TRBV30 and TRBJ2-5; 9 nucleotides line up with TRBD2. J gave up 2 bases and V 5 bases, and 9 bases lay outside the gene matches. Per germline, CDR1 GTSNPN and CDR2 SVGIG (reference sequence). The CDR3 consists of 15 residues. For the CDR3, the DNA is TGTGCCTGGGGGGCAGGAGCGGGGGGACAAGAGACCCAGTACTTC. Its protein product is CAWGAGAGGQETQYF.

The chain is built from TRBV29-1 and TRBJ2-7; TRBD2 agrees at 13 bases. Per the germline V gene, CDR1 is SQVTM and CDR2 is ANQGSEA. The V gene end was trimmed by 8 bases and the J gene end by 5 bases; junction bases not matched to a gene: 9. This CDR3 spans 14 amino acids. The CDR3 loop reads CSFRGLAGLDEQYF. CDR3 nucleotide sequence: TGCAGCTTCCGGGGACTAGCGGGGTTGGACGAGCAGTACTTC.

This clone was picked up a small number of times. This chain connects TRBV10-1 to TRBJ2-5; no clear D. The V end was cut by 3 bases, the J end by 3 bases, with 8 bases between. Germline CDR1 is WNHNN and CDR2 is SYGVQD (reference sequence). The CDR3 is 13 amino acids. CDR3 residues: CASSDGFKETQYF. The CDR3 nucleotides are TGCGCCAGCAGTGATGGCTTTAAAGAGACCCAGTACTTC.

The rearrangement joins TRBV20-1 to TRBJ2-7; 12 positions agree with TRBD1. V was pared by 3 bases and J by 7 bases, with 13 bases of the junction left unmatched. Germline lookup yields CDR1 DFQATT and CDR2 SNEGSKA (reference sequence). The CDR3 is 16 residues long. CDR3 sequence reads: CSASRVSGQGAEEQYF. CDR3 DNA: TGCAGTGCTAGTCGGGTCTCGGGACAGGGGGCTGAAGAGCAGTACTTC.

This clone was recorded once. The chain recombines TRBV24-1 with TRBJ1-5; tentative D call: TRBD1 (5 bases). V shed 3 bases and J shed 8 bases, with 13 bases lying between them. Germline assignment: CDR1 KGHDR and CDR2 SFDVKD. The CDR3 has 14 residues. The CDR3 loop reads CATSDGAALEPQHF. The DNA for the CDR3 is TGTGCCACCAGTGATGGGGCGGCGCTTGAGCCCCAGCATTTT.

The chain carries TRBV5-6 and TRBJ1-1; a weak D match, TRBD1 (6 bases). Germline CDR1 is SGHDT and CDR2 is YYEEEE. V lost 3 bases and J 6 bases, leaving 18 bases between the germline ends. The CDR3 runs to 15 residues. CDR3 in DNA: TGTGCCAGCAGCTCGGAGACAGGCTTAGGGTCTGAAGCTTTCTTT. It yields the protein CASSSETGLGSEAFF.

This clone was detected once. The genes are TRBV14 and TRBJ2-1; no clear D gene. CDR3 length: 15 amino acids. Germline CDR1 reads SGHDN; CDR2 reads FVKESK. V was cut by 4 bases and J by 2 bases, with 12 bases left in between. The CDR3 reads CASSRGAPPYNEQFF. CDR3 DNA sequence: TGTGCCAGCAGCCGCGGAGCACCACCCTACAATGAGCAGTTCTTC.

The J gene is TRBJ2-1, the V gene TRBV5-1; 8 nucleotides agree with TRBD2. Germline loops: CDR1 SGHRS, CDR2 YFSETQ. The CDR3 consists of 14 residues. The V gene end was trimmed by 4 bases and the J gene end by 7 bases; junction bases not matched to a gene: 7. Here the CDR3 reads CASSAGGAGNEQFF. In DNA form, the CDR3 reads TGCGCCAGCAGCGCCGGGGGGGCCGGTAATGAGCAGTTCTTC.

The chain carries TRBV27 and TRBJ2-1, with D uncertain. The CDR3 has 13 amino acids. Germline V gene lookup returns CDR1 MNHEY and CDR2 SMNVEV (reference sequence). V was shortened by 3 bases and J by 4 bases, with 7 bases between the two germline ends. Written as DNA, the CDR3 is TGTGCCAGCAGTTTGGCACAGTACAATGAGCAGTTCTTC. Translated, it gives CASSLAQYNEQFF.

The V call is TRBV7-9, the J call TRBJ2-7; no reliable D call. The length of the CDR3 is 13 residues. Trimming took 3 bases from V and 1 from J, leaving 7 bases between them. CDR1 is SEHNR, CDR2 FQNEAQ, per germline (reference sequence). CDR3 loop: CASSFSRSYEQYF. The CDR3 DNA reads as TGTGCCAGCAGCTTCTCCAGGTCCTACGAGCAGTACTTC.

This clone has only a few counts. This chain uses TRBV11-2 with TRBJ2-7; 13 positions match TRBD2. Germline V gene lookup returns CDR1 SGHAT and CDR2 FQNNGV. The CDR3 is 17 residues long. V lost 1 base, J lost 5 bases, and 8 bases stayed unmatched. The CDR3 region is CASSLGLRTSGSNEQYF. CDR3 DNA: TGTGCCAGCAGCTTAGGGTTGAGGACTAGCGGGAGCAACGAGCAGTACTTC.

V and J are TRBV29-1 and TRBJ2-2; TRBD1 matches 10 bases. In germline, CDR1 is SQVTM, CDR2 ANQGSEA. With V trimmed by 7 bases and J by 6 bases, 5 bases remained unmatched. The CDR3 runs to 13 residues. In nucleotides, the CDR3 is TGCAGCGCATCCGGGACAGGGGCCGGGGAGCTGTTTTTT. As protein: CSASGTGAGELFF.

The rearrangement links TRBV7-9 to TRBJ2-1, with 11 bases matching TRBD2. Germline assignment: CDR1 SEHNR and CDR2 FQNEAQ (reference sequence). V dropped 6 bases and J dropped 10; count of bases not matched to a gene: 14. This CDR3 is built from 16 residues. The CDR3 sequence: CASRQGTSGWPREQFF. CDR3 bases: TGTGCCAGCAGGCAGGGGACTAGCGGTTGGCCACGAGAGCAGTTCTTC.

This chain uses TRBV7-2 with TRBJ1-5; 9 bases line up with TRBD1. Germline CDR1 SGHTA, CDR2 FQGNSA. The CDR3 contains 17 residues. The trim removed 1 base at V and 5 bases at J, leaving 9 bases unmatched. Written as DNA, the CDR3 is TGTGCCAGCAGCTTAGTAGGGTTCGGGACAGGGCATCAGCCCCAGCATTTT. Protein sequence: CASSLVGFGTGHQPQHF.

This chain joins TRBV5-1 and TRBJ1-4; 7 bases map to TRBD1. The V segment lost 5 bases and the J segment 5 bases; nucleotides outside the gene matches: 9. The CDR3 totals 15 residues. CDR1 is SGHRS, CDR2 YFSETQ, per germline. CDR3 sequence reads: CASRDQTGTNEKLFF. CDR3 coding DNA: TGCGCCAGCAGAGACCAGACAGGGACCAATGAAAAACTGTTTTTT.

J is TRBJ2-1 and V is TRBV7-8, with TRBD2 matching 7 bases. Germline trimming cut 3 bases from V and 6 bases from J; bases unmatched to any gene: 5. This CDR3 has 14 amino acids. CDR1 is SGHVS, CDR2 FQNEAQ, per germline. CDR3 region: CASSFLADTNEQFF. The CDR3 nucleotides are TGTGCCAGCAGCTTCCTAGCGGACACCAATGAGCAGTTCTTC.

The chain joins TRBV29-1 to TRBJ2-3; tentatively, D is TRBD2 (5 bases). Trimming took off 3 bases at V and 4 bases at J, with 5 bases between the two ends. Germline V gene lookup returns CDR1 SQVTM and CDR2 ANQGSEA. The CDR3 runs 11 residues. CDR3 bases: TGCAGCGTTGAGGGAGCAGATACGCAGTATTTT. It codes for CSVEGADTQYF.

This chain uses TRBV2 with TRBJ2-3; D perhaps matches TRBD2 (6 bases). Trimming pared 7 bases from V and 6 bases from J, leaving 11 bases between. From germline, CDR1 is SNHLY and CDR2 FYNNEI. CDR3 length equals 12 residues. CDR3 region: CASTGDSDTQYF. In DNA form, the CDR3 reads TGTGCCAGCACTGGGGACTCCGATACGCAGTATTTT.

The V gene is TRBV7-8, the J gene TRBJ2-7; 7 bases agree with TRBD1. The CDR3 contains 16 residues. CDR1 is SGHVS, CDR2 FQNEAQ, per germline. The ends lost 1 base at V and 0 bases at J; junction bases unmatched: 6. The CDR3 reads CASSLGGGPISYEQYF. CDR3 in DNA: TGTGCCAGCAGCTTAGGAGGGGGCCCGATCTCCTACGAGCAGTACTTC.

The CDR3 sequence is CASSLESGGWNEQFF. As DNA, the CDR3 is TGTGCCAGCAGCTTGGAATCGGGGGGGTGGAATGAGCAGTTCTTC. This chain joins TRBV5-4 and TRBJ2-1; the match to TRBD2 covers 8 bases. The germline gives CDR1 SGHNT, CDR2 YYREEE (reference sequence). V dropped 0 bases and J dropped 7; count of bases not matched to a gene: 6. The CDR3 is 15 residues long. Full variable domain (remainder filled in from reference TRBV5-4 and TRBJ2-1): ETGVTQSPTHLIKTRGQQVTLRCSSQSGHNTVSWYQQALGQGPQFIFQYYREEENGRGNFPPRFSGLQFPNYSSELNVNALELDDSALYLCASSLESGGWNEQFFGPGTRLTVL.